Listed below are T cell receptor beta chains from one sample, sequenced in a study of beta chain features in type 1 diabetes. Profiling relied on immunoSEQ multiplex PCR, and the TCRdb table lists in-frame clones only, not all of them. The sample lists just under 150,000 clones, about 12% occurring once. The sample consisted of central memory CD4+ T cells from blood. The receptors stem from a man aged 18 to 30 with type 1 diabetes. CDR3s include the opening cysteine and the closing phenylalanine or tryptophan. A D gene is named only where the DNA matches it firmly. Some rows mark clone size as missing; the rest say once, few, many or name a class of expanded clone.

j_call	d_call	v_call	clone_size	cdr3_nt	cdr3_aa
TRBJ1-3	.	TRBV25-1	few	TGTGCCAGCAGTGATCACTTGCGGCTCTCTGGAAACACCATATATTTT	CASSDHLRLSGNTIYF
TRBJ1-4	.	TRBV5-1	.	TGCGCCAGCAGCTTGGCCGCAACTAATGAAAAACTGTTTTTT	CASSLAATNEKLFF
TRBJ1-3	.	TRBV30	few	TGTGCCTTCGACCTGAGCTCTGGAAACACCATATATTTT	CAFDLSSGNTIYF
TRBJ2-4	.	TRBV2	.	TGTGCCAGCATGGTTACTACGAAAAACATTCAGTACTTC	CASMVTTKNIQYF
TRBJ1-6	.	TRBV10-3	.	TGTGCCATCAGTGGGGACAATAGATCACCCCTCCACTTT	CAISGDNRSPLHF
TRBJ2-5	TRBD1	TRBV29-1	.	TGCAGCGTGGAGGGACAGGGTTTGAAGACCCAGTACTTC	CSVEGQGLKTQYF
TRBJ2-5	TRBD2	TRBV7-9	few	TGTGCCAGCGGCCAATCGACTAGCGGGGAGGTGCAGTACTTC	CASGQSTSGEVQYF
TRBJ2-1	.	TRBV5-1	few	TGCGCCAGCAGCTTGGGGACAGCCCCGACGCAGTTCTTC	CASSLGTAPTQFF
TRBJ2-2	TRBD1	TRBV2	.	TGTGCCAGCAGTGCTAATCCGACAGGGTCGGTCGGGGAGCTGTTTTTT	CASSANPTGSVGELFF
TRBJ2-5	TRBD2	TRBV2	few	TGTGCCAGCAGCCTAGCGGGGGATTGGGGGCAAGAGACCCAGTACTTC	CASSLAGDWGQETQYF
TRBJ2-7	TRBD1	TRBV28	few	TGTGCCATCATGACAGGGGATTTCTACGAGCAGTACTTC	CAIMTGDFYEQYF
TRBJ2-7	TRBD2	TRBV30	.	TGTGCCCCGTCAACTAGCGGGGCCTACGAGCAGTACTTC	CAPSTSGAYEQYF
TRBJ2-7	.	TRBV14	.	TGTGCCAGCAGACCCGGGGGCCTTTCCTACGAGCAGTACTTC	CASRPGGLSYEQYF
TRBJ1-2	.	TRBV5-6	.	TGTGCCAGCAGCCGGTTGACCGTCGTGGTCGACTATGGCTACACCTTC	CASSRLTVVVDYGYTF
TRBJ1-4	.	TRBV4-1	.	TGCGCCAGCAGCCAAGACTCTGTGGGGGGCAGCGGAAAACTGTTTTTT	CASSQDSVGGSGKLFF
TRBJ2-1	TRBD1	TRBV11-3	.	TGTGCCAGCAGCTCGCCCGGACAGGGATACAATGAGCAGTTCTTC	CASSSPGQGYNEQFF
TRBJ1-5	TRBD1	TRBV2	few	TGTGCCAGCAGTACCAGACAGGGCAGTCAGCCCCAGCATTTT	CASSTRQGSQPQHF
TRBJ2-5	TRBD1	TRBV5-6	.	TGTGCCAGCAGCTTGATGGGACAGGGGACGGCCCAAGAGACCCAGTACTTC	CASSLMGQGTAQETQYF
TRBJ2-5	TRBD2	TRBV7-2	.	TGTGCCAGCAGCTTAGGAGGACTAGCGGGGCAAGAGACCCAGTACTTC	CASSLGGLAGQETQYF
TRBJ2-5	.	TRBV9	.	TGTGCCAGCAGCGTAGGCGGTGGGGGGGAGACCCAGTACTTC	CASSVGGGGETQYF
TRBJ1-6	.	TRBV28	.	TGTGCCAGCGGATGGGGATCACCCCTCCACTTT	CASGWGSPLHF
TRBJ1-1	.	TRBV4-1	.	TGCGCCAGCAGCCAAGATCGAACGGGTGAAGCTTTCTTT	CASSQDRTGEAFF
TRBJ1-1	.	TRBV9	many	TGTGCCAGCAGCGTAGGGTCGGGGAACACTGAAGCTTTCTTT	CASSVGSGNTEAFF
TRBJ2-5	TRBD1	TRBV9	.	TGTGCCAGCAGCGTCGGTCTCGGGACAGTGAGAGAGACCCAGTACTTC	CASSVGLGTVRETQYF